The next 24 T cell receptor beta chains were all read from a single sample in a study of lymphopenia after photon versus proton radiotherapy. Method: immunoSEQ multiplex PCR; TCRdb's copy keeps in-frame clones and lacks some. The sample includes some 76,000 clones, roughly 90% of them seen just once. The input for sequencing was peripheral blood, taken from a patient treated with photon-based radiotherapy. The receptors come from a middle-aged woman with cholangiocarcinoma.

V is TRBV28 and J is TRBJ1-6, with 8 positions matching TRBD1. The CDR3 runs to 16 residues. V was pared by 6 bases and J by 9 bases, with 13 bases of the junction left unmatched. The V gene's germline CDR1 is MDHEN and CDR2 SYDVKM. CDR3 residues: CASRNIQGANRSPLHF. The CDR3 coding sequence is TGTGCCAGCAGGAATATCCAGGGGGCGAATCGTTCACCCCTCCACTTT.

This rearrangement joins TRBV27 to TRBJ1-5; no firm D call. Germline CDR1 MNHEY, CDR2 SMNVEV (reference sequence). The CDR3 totals 18 residues. The V end lost 4 bases, the J end lost 0 bases, and 19 bases lay between the germline ends. This CDR3 reads CASSSQIPGTYSNQPQHF. As DNA, the CDR3 is TGTGCCAGCAGTTCTCAAATCCCAGGAACTTATAGCAATCAGCCCCAGCATTTT.

This chain links TRBV9 with TRBJ2-5, with TRBD1 matching 7 bases. The CDR3 has 16 amino acids. The germline V gene has CDR1 SGDLS and CDR2 YYNGEE. V shed 0 bases and J 4 bases; nucleotides not matched to a gene: 9. As DNA, the CDR3 is TGTGCCAGCAGCGTAGCTGGAACAGGGGATGGAGAGACCCAGTACTTC. This gives the protein CASSVAGTGDGETQYF. Full variable domain (remainder filled in from reference TRBV9 and TRBJ2-5): DSGVTQTPKHLITATGQRVTLRCSPRSGDLSVYWYQQSLDQGLQFLIQYYNGEERAKGNILERFSAQQFPDLHSELNLSSLELGDSALYFCASSVAGTGDGETQYFGPGTRLLVL.

The chain employs TRBV4-1 and TRBJ1-6; D is possibly TRBD1 (5 bases). Trimming took off 3 bases at V and 2 bases at J, with 8 bases between the two ends. Germline V CDR1 and CDR2: MGHRA, YSYEKL. The CDR3 has 15 amino acids. The CDR3 loop reads CASSQQQAYNSPLHF. The DNA for the CDR3 is TGCGCCAGCAGCCAGCAACAGGCCTATAATTCACCCCTCCACTTT.

In this sample, this clone turned up once. The junction departs from germline at one end; a sequencing error may be responsible. This chain links TRBV7-7 with TRBJ2-2, with 9 bases fitting TRBD1. This CDR3 has 15 residues. Looked up from germline, CDR1 is SSHAT and CDR2 is FNYEAQ (reference sequence). CDR3 region: CASSPEDRGTGELFF. CDR3 nucleotides: TGTGCTAGCAGCCCCGAGGACAGGGGCACCGGGGAGCTGTTTTTT.

This clone ranks as medium-sized. V is TRBV9 and J is TRBJ1-3; D is uncertain. Germline V gene lookup returns CDR1 SGDLS and CDR2 YYNGEE. Deletions cut 4 bases from V and 0 bases from J, with 14 bases between. The CDR3 consists of 16 residues. The CDR3 sequence: CASSPGLSYSGNTIYF. In nucleotides, the CDR3 is TGTGCCAGCAGCCCCGGGTTGAGCTACTCTGGAAACACCATATATTTT.

The V call is TRBV30, the J call TRBJ1-4; no firm D call. This CDR3 comprises 12 residues. Germline V gives CDR1 GTSNPN, CDR2 SVGIG (reference sequence). Trimming cost V 0 bases and J 10 bases, with 9 bases left between them. This CDR3 is CAWSVRGGKLFF. CDR3 in DNA: TGTGCCTGGAGTGTACGAGGAGGAAAACTGTTTTTT.

The chain has TRBV5-1 and TRBJ1-2; TRBD1 matches at 7 bases. V shed 4 bases and J 2 bases; nucleotides not matched to a gene: 2. From germline, CDR1 is SGHRS and CDR2 YFSETQ. The CDR3 loop spans 13 amino acids. CDR3 loop: CASSETGNYGYTF. CDR3 sequence (DNA): TGCGCCAGCAGCGAGACAGGGAACTATGGCTACACCTTC.

The chain is built from TRBV30 and TRBJ1-6; D gene ambiguous. The V end lost 2 bases, the J end lost 14 bases, and 16 bases lay between the germline ends. Germline CDR1 and CDR2: GTSNPN and SVGIG (reference sequence). The CDR3 totals 13 residues. The CDR3 sequence: CAWSPRGERTLHF. The CDR3 nucleotides are TGTGCCTGGAGTCCCCGCGGGGAACGGACCCTCCACTTT. Full variable domain (outside the CDR3, taken from reference TRBV30 and TRBJ1-6): SQTIHQWPATLVQPVGSPLSLECTVEGTSNPNLYWYRQAAGRGLQLLFYSVGIGQISSEVPQNLSASRPQDRQFILSSKKLLLSDSGFYLCAWSPRGERTLHFGNGTRLTVT.

The V call is TRBV18, the J call TRBJ1-1; D call uncertain. Germline CDR1 KGHSH, CDR2 LQKENI. CDR3 length: 14 amino acids. V was clipped by 2 bases and J by 1 base, with 8 bases between them. The DNA for the CDR3 is TGTGCCAGCTCACCAGTGACGGGGAACACTGAAGCTTTCTTT. Translating it yields CASSPVTGNTEAFF.

J is TRBJ1-1 and V is TRBV19, with D uncertain. Deletions cut 7 bases from V and 0 bases from J, with 15 bases between. Germline-derived CDR1 and CDR2 are LNHDA and SQIVND (reference sequence). CDR3 size: 15 residues. The DNA for the CDR3 is TGTGCCAGTAAGATCAATCAGGACTTGAACACTGAAGCTTTCTTT. Translated: CASKINQDLNTEAFF. The full variable domain, in which reference TRBV19 and TRBJ1-1 provide the parts outside the CDR3, is DGGITQSPKYLFRKEGQNVTLSCEQNLNHDAMYWYRQDPGQGLRLIYYSQIVNDFQKGDIAEGYSVSREKKESFPLTVTSAQKNPTAFYLCASKINQDLNTEAFFGQGTRLTVV.

This clone was seen just once. The rearrangement joins TRBV5-5 to TRBJ1-4, with D possibly being TRBD1 (6 bases). Trimming removed 7 bases at V and 6 bases at J, with 13 bases between. Germline V CDR1 and CDR2: SGHKS, YYEKEE (reference sequence). CDR3 size: 13 residues. DNA for the CDR3: TGTGCCAGCGCCCGGGACACTTATGAAAAACTGTTTTTT. This translates into CASARDTYEKLFF.

The chain employs TRBV28 and TRBJ1-5; weak D call: TRBD1 (6 bases). The CDR3 runs 14 residues. V was clipped by 6 bases and J by 4 bases, with 13 bases between them. Germline V gives CDR1 MDHEN, CDR2 SYDVKM. Written as DNA, the CDR3 is TGTGCCAGCAGGGCGGACAGAAATAATCAGCCCCAGCATTTT. It specifies CASRADRNNQPQHF.

This chain connects TRBV2 to TRBJ1-5, with 8 bases that match TRBD1. CDR3 length: 14 residues. In germline, CDR1 is SNHLY, CDR2 FYNNEI. The V gene end was trimmed by 4 bases and the J gene end by 1 base; junction bases not matched to a gene: 0. CDR3: CASSGQGSNQPQHF. Written as DNA, the CDR3 is TGTGCCAGCAGTGGACAGGGGAGCAATCAGCCCCAGCATTTT.

The chain carries TRBV6-4 and TRBJ1-4, with TRBD1 as a possible D gene (5 bases). The V and J ends lost 4 bases and 5 bases respectively, with 20 bases between them. The germline gives CDR1 MRHNA, CDR2 SNTAGT. There are 17 residues in the CDR3. The CDR3 bases are TGTGCCAGCAGTGTCTTCGGGACGCCGCCGGGGAATGAAAAACTGTTTTTT. This translates into CASSVFGTPPGNEKLFF.

The chain joins TRBV18 to TRBJ2-2; D possibly uses TRBD1 or TRBD2 (5 bases each). Germline CDR1 reads KGHSH; CDR2 reads LQKENI. The CDR3 sequence is 16 residues long. Trimming took 1 base from V and 5 from J, leaving 14 bases between them. The CDR3, as DNA: TGTGCCAGCTCACCACTTTCTGGGGGAGAGACCGGGGAGCTGTTTTTT. Amino acids: CASSPLSGGETGELFF.

Remarks on this clone: The junction does not match germline at one end; this may be a read error. The chain uses TRBV27 and TRBJ2-7, with D perhaps matching TRBD1 or TRBD2 (5 bases each). Germline-derived CDR1 and CDR2 are MNHEY and SMNVEV (reference sequence). The CDR3 loop spans 15 amino acids. DNA of the CDR3: TGTGCCAGCAGTTCCGACTCGGGACCTTCCTCCGAGCAGTACTTC. It specifies CASSSDSGPSSEQYF.

The V call is TRBV13, the J call TRBJ2-3; D remains unclear. The CDR3 consists of 17 residues. Trimming pared 5 bases from V and 0 bases from J, leaving 18 bases between. Per germline, CDR1 PRHDT and CDR2 FYEKMQ (reference sequence). In DNA form, the CDR3 reads TGTGCCAGCAGCCCTATCACGACTGTTTCTAGCACAGATACGCAGTATTTT. This encodes CASSPITTVSSTDTQYF. The variable domain in full, completed from reference TRBV13 and TRBJ2-3, reads AAGVIQSPRHLIKEKRETATLKCYPIPRHDTVYWYQQGPGQDPQFLISFYEKMQSDKGSIPDRFSAQQFSDYHSELNMSSLELGDSALYFCASSPITTVSSTDTQYFGPGTRLTVL.

This chain links TRBV30 with TRBJ2-3; D might be TRBD2 (5 bases). The CDR3 extends over 15 amino acids. V was cut by 5 bases and J by 5 bases, with 20 bases left in between. In germline, CDR1 is GTSNPN, CDR2 SVGIG (reference sequence). CDR3 sequence (DNA): TGTGCCTGGGCCGGTCCAAGCGGATCACAAGATACGCAGTATTTT. It codes for CAWAGPSGSQDTQYF.

The V and J genes are TRBV6-1 and TRBJ1-3; D is perhaps TRBD1 (6 bases). The CDR3 runs 13 residues. Germline loops: CDR1 MNHNS, CDR2 SASEGT. The V and J ends lost 11 bases and 2 bases respectively, with 13 bases between them. The CDR3 is CAATGWTGNTIYF. CDR3 nucleotide sequence: TGTGCCGCTACAGGGTGGACTGGAAACACCATATATTTT.

The chain has TRBV27 and TRBJ1-4, with 8 bases fitting TRBD1. The ends lost 5 bases at V and 3 bases at J; junction bases unmatched: 11. The germline V gene encodes CDR1 MNHEY and CDR2 SMNVEV (reference sequence). The CDR3 spans 17 residues. The CDR3 loop is CASSASPQGAANEKLFF. The CDR3, as DNA: TGTGCCAGCAGTGCATCGCCTCAGGGGGCGGCTAATGAAAAACTGTTTTTT.

V gene TRBV28 combines with J gene TRBJ1-4; a possible D gene is TRBD1 (6 bases). V lost 7 bases and J 5 bases, leaving 14 bases between the germline ends. Germline CDR1 is MDHEN and CDR2 is SYDVKM. CDR3 length: 14 amino acids. DNA for the CDR3: TGTGCCAGCACCCCTGGACAGCTCAATGAAAAACTGTTTTTT. It encodes CASTPGQLNEKLFF.

The V call is TRBV6-5, the J call TRBJ1-2; D perhaps matches TRBD1 (6 bases). Germline assignment: CDR1 MNHEY and CDR2 SVGAGI. This CDR3 region has 13 residues. Between the trimmed V and J ends, which lost 10 bases and 4 bases, there was a span of 16 bases. This CDR3 is CATRQGLGYGYTF. CDR3 DNA: TGTGCCACCCGGCAGGGGTTAGGCTATGGCTACACCTTC.

The chain recombines TRBV4-1 with TRBJ1-1; weak D call: TRBD1 (5 bases). In germline, CDR1 is MGHRA, CDR2 YSYEKL. The CDR3 length is 14 residues. The germline V and J ends were trimmed by 2 bases and 7 bases, with 14 bases remaining between them. The CDR3 is CASSQPGLQGEAFF. The CDR3 DNA reads TGCGCCAGCAGCCAACCCGGTCTCCAGGGTGAAGCTTTCTTT.